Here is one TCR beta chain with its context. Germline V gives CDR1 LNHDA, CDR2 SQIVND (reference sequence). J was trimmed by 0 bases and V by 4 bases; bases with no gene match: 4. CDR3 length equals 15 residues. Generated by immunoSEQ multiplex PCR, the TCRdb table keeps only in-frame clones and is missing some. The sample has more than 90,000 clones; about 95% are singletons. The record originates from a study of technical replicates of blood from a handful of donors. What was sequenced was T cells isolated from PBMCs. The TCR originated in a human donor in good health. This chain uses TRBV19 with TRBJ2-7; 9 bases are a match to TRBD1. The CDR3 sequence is CASSKTGGFSYEQYF. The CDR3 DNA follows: TGTGCCAGTAGTAAAACAGGGGGCTTCTCCTACGAGCAGTACTTC.